This T cell receptor (beta chain) was retrieved from a study of T cell responses to AZD1222 COVID-19 vaccine. Overall study results and limits: Dominant at 160-218 and 743-854, vaccine-associated CD4 TCRs also spanned spike. It was only after the peak T cell response that any repertoires were sampled. Nearly half of spike-specific TCRs reportedly go after variant regions that carry no mutations. Baseline testing showed seropositivity in only six AZD1222 recipients.

Concerning this clone itself: What it binds is not known.

CDR3 length equals 15 residues. After removal of 6 bases from V and 2 bases from J, the junction contained 10 bases not matched to a gene. Germline V CDR1 and CDR2: SQVTM, ANQGSEA. Method: immunoSEQ multiplex PCR; TCRdb's copy keeps in-frame clones and lacks some. The table has around 160,000 clones, under 95% seen once. This chain uses TRBV29-1 with TRBJ2-3, with 8 positions matching TRBD1. The TCR comes from an adult who received the AZD1222 COVID-19 vaccine. The source material was peripheral blood, sampled 28 days after the second AZD1222 dose. The CDR3: CSVHTPGQATDTQYF. For the CDR3, the DNA is TGCAGCGTCCACACACCGGGACAGGCCACAGATACGCAGTATTTT.